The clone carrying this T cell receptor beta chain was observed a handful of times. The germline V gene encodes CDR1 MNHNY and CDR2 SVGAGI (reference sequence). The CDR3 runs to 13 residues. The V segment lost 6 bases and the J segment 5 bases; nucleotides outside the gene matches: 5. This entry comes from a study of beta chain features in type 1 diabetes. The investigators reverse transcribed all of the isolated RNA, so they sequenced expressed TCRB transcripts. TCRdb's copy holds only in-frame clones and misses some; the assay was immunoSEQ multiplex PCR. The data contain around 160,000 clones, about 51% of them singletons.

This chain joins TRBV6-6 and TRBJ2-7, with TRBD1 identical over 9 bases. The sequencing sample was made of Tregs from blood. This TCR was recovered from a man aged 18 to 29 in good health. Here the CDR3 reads CASRGQGDNEQYF. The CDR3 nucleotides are TGTGCCAGCAGGGGACAGGGCGACAACGAGCAGTACTTC.